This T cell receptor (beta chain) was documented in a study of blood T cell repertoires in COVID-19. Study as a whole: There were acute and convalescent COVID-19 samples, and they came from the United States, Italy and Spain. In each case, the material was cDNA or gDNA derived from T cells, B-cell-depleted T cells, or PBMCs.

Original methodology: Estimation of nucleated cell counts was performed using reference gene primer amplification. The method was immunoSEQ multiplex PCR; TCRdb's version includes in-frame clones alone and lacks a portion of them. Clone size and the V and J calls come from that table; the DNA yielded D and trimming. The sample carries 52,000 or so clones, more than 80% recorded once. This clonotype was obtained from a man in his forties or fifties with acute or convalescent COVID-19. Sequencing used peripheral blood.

The CDR3 sequence is CASSRDRGADEQYF. The CDR3 coding sequence is TGCGCCAGCAGCAGAGACAGGGGTGCCGACGAGCAGTACTTC. The J gene is TRBJ2-7, the V gene TRBV5-1; TRBD1 matches 8 bases. This CDR3 contains 14 residues. The V gene end was trimmed by 4 bases and the J gene end by 5 bases; junction bases not matched to a gene: 8. CDR1 SGHRS and CDR2 YFSETQ come from the germline V gene.